This T cell receptor (beta chain) came from a study of graft-versus-host responses after intestinal transplantation. Study details: Transplant recipients had multivisceral, liver-intestinal, or isolated intestinal grafts.

The CDR3 covers 17 residues. The V gene end was trimmed by 3 bases and the J gene end by 6 bases; junction bases not matched to a gene: 11. The germline gives CDR1 SGDLS, CDR2 YYNGEE. Findings of the study overall: Allograft clonal ratios (graft-versus-host to host-versus-graft) were high in patients who had graft-donor T cell macrochimerism. An association linked early post-transplant HvG declines with peak circulating GvH clone levels. Marrow from the recipient contained GvH clones, some of which had appeared first in ileum or blood.

Comments on this clone: Its antigen is not known.

Repertoires were generated with immunoSEQ multiplex PCR, while TCRdb's copy carries only in-frame clones and drops some. The table shows nearly 95,000 clones, with approximately 94% occurring only once. The receptor was derived from a human donor who received an intestinal transplant. The chain combines TRBV9 with TRBJ2-1; TRBD2 matches 11 bases. Material: unstimulated CD8+ T cells sorted from spleen or lymph node cells, obtained before intestinal transplant. In DNA form, the CDR3 reads TGTGCCAGCAGCGGAACCATAGCGGGGGGGCGAGGCAATGAGCAGTTCTTC. Translated: CASSGTIAGGRGNEQFF.